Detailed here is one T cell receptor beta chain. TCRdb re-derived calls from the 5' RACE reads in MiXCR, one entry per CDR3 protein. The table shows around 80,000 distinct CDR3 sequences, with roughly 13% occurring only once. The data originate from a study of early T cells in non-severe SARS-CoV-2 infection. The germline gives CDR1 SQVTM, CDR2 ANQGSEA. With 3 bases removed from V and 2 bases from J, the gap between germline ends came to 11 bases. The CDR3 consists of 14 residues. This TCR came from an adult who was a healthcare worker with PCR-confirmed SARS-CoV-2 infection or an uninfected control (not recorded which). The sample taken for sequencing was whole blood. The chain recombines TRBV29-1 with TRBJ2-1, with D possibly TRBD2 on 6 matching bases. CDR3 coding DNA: TGCAGCGTTGACGAGGTAGCGGCCTACAATGAGCAGTTCTTC. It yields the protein CSVDEVAAYNEQFF.